This is a list of T cell receptor beta chains from one sample in a study of blood T cell repertoires in COVID-19. Method: immunoSEQ multiplex PCR; TCRdb's copy keeps in-frame clones and lacks some. This table holds about 120,000 clones, more than 70% found once. Source material: peripheral blood. The origin of the receptors is a human donor in a cohort sampled during active COVID-19. CDR3s include the opening cysteine and the closing phenylalanine or tryptophan. A D gene is named only where the DNA matches it firmly. A clone size is listed for some rows: how often the clone was seen (once, few, many), or a class if it is expanded.

d_gene: -
abundance: -
j_gene: TRBJ2-5
v_gene: TRBV28
CDR3nt: TGTGCCAGCAGTAAGACTAACCAAGAGACCCAGTACTTC
CDR3aa: CASSKTNQETQYF

d_gene: TRBD1
abundance: -
j_gene: TRBJ2-7
v_gene: TRBV5-1
CDR3nt: TGCGCCAGCAGCCCGACCGGGACAGGGTACGAGCAGTACTTC
CDR3aa: CASSPTGTGYEQYF

d_gene: TRBD2
abundance: once
j_gene: TRBJ2-1
v_gene: TRBV6-1
CDR3nt: TGTGCCAGCAGTGCTTGGACTAGCGGGTCTCACAATGAGCAGTTCTTC
CDR3aa: CASSAWTSGSHNEQFF

d_gene: -
abundance: -
j_gene: TRBJ2-1
v_gene: TRBV27
CDR3nt: TGTGCCAGCAGGTTTTCAGGGGGGTACAATGAGCAGTTCTTC
CDR3aa: CASRFSGGYNEQFF

d_gene: -
abundance: -
j_gene: TRBJ1-2
v_gene: TRBV4-1
CDR3nt: TGCGCCAGCAGCCAAGACTTACGAAGTAGTCTCTATGGCTACACCTTC
CDR3aa: CASSQDLRSSLYGYTF

d_gene: TRBD1
abundance: -
j_gene: TRBJ2-5
v_gene: TRBV5-4
CDR3nt: TGTGCCAGCAGCTTGGGAGGGGGCTTAACGGAGACCCAGTACTTC
CDR3aa: CASSLGGGLTETQYF

d_gene: -
abundance: -
j_gene: TRBJ2-5
v_gene: TRBV10-3
CDR3nt: TGTGCCATCAGTGCAGGGGAGACCCAGTACTTC
CDR3aa: CAISAGETQYF

d_gene: -
abundance: -
j_gene: TRBJ1-2
v_gene: TRBV9
CDR3nt: TGTGCCAGCAGCGTACAGGGTAGTGGCTACACCTTC
CDR3aa: CASSVQGSGYTF

d_gene: -
abundance: -
j_gene: TRBJ2-7
v_gene: TRBV28
CDR3nt: TGTGCCAGCATCCAGAGGGGACTGCGCGAGCAGTACTTC
CDR3aa: CASIQRGLREQYF

d_gene: -
abundance: -
j_gene: TRBJ2-7
v_gene: TRBV7-2
CDR3nt: TGTGCCAGCAGCCCCGGGTCTTTAGGCTACGAGCAGTACTTC
CDR3aa: CASSPGSLGYEQYF

d_gene: TRBD1
abundance: once
j_gene: TRBJ1-5
v_gene: TRBV30
CDR3nt: TGTGCCTGGAGCCCCGGACAGGGCAGCAATCAGCCCCAGCATTTT
CDR3aa: CAWSPGQGSNQPQHF

d_gene: -
abundance: -
j_gene: TRBJ2-2
v_gene: TRBV3-1/TRBV3-2
CDR3nt: TGTGCCAGCAGCCGGAACAGGATGAACACCGGGGAGCTGTTTTTT
CDR3aa: CASSRNRMNTGELFF

d_gene: -
abundance: -
j_gene: TRBJ1-2
v_gene: TRBV28
CDR3nt: TGTGCCAGCAGTGGTGCGGCTAACTATGGCTACACCTTC
CDR3aa: CASSGAANYGYTF

d_gene: TRBD1
abundance: -
j_gene: TRBJ1-2
v_gene: TRBV19
CDR3nt: TGTGCCAGTAGTACAACCATCGGACAGGGGTATGGCTACACCTTC
CDR3aa: CASSTTIGQGYGYTF

d_gene: TRBD1
abundance: once
j_gene: TRBJ1-2
v_gene: TRBV7-9
CDR3nt: TGTGCCAGCAGCTTCCAAACATGGGCCCGGGACAGAGGACGATATGGCTACACCTTC
CDR3aa: CASSFQTWARDRGRYGYTF

d_gene: TRBD1
abundance: few
j_gene: TRBJ2-7
v_gene: TRBV10-2
CDR3nt: TGCGCCAGCAGTGAAGTCCGGGACAGGGTTTCGCAGTACTTC
CDR3aa: CASSEVRDRVSQYF

d_gene: -
abundance: -
j_gene: TRBJ1-2
v_gene: TRBV7-2
CDR3nt: TGTGCCAGCAGCAACCGGAAAGAGGGAAGGGGGGGCTACACCTTC
CDR3aa: CASSNRKEGRGGYTF

d_gene: -
abundance: -
j_gene: TRBJ1-1
v_gene: TRBV6-1
CDR3nt: TGTGCCGGCAGTGAATGGGGGGACGAGGACACTGAAGCTTTCTTT
CDR3aa: CAGSEWGDEDTEAFF

d_gene: TRBD2
abundance: -
j_gene: TRBJ2-7
v_gene: TRBV6-5
CDR3nt: TGTGCCAGCAGGACAGCGGGGGGCCGTACCTACGAGCAGTACTTC
CDR3aa: CASRTAGGRTYEQYF

d_gene: TRBD1
abundance: -
j_gene: TRBJ2-3
v_gene: TRBV10-3
CDR3nt: TGTGCCATCAGTGAGCCGGGACAGGGGACAGATACGCAGTATTTT
CDR3aa: CAISEPGQGTDTQYF

d_gene: -
abundance: -
j_gene: TRBJ1-6
v_gene: TRBV2
CDR3nt: TGTGCCAGCAGTGGGGCCCCGAGTGTTTCACCCCTCCACTTT
CDR3aa: CASSGAPSVSPLHF

d_gene: -
abundance: -
j_gene: TRBJ2-7
v_gene: TRBV5-1
CDR3nt: TGCGCCAGCAGCTCCCCGGGGGTCTACGAGCAGTACTTC
CDR3aa: CASSSPGVYEQYF

d_gene: -
abundance: -
j_gene: TRBJ2-6
v_gene: TRBV2
CDR3nt: TGTGCCAGCAGTTTCCCAGGGGAAATCCGTGCTGGGGCCAACGTCCTGACTTTC
CDR3aa: CASSFPGEIRAGANVLTF

d_gene: TRBD1
abundance: -
j_gene: TRBJ1-5
v_gene: TRBV5-8
CDR3nt: TGTGCCAGCAGATTAGGACAGGGACGGCAGCCCCAGCATTTT
CDR3aa: CASRLGQGRQPQHF

d_gene: TRBD2
abundance: -
j_gene: TRBJ2-3
v_gene: TRBV6-4
CDR3nt: TGTGCCAGCAGTGACTCGACTAGCGGGGGAGATACGCAGTATTTT
CDR3aa: CASSDSTSGGDTQYF

d_gene: TRBD1
abundance: -
j_gene: TRBJ1-2
v_gene: TRBV7-9
CDR3nt: TGTGCCAGCAGCGCCCTCCTGACAGGGAACTATGGCTACACCTTC
CDR3aa: CASSALLTGNYGYTF

d_gene: TRBD2
abundance: -
j_gene: TRBJ2-3
v_gene: TRBV7-9
CDR3nt: TGTGCCAGCAGCTCCGGGACTAGCGGGAGGGGTACGCAGTATTTT
CDR3aa: CASSSGTSGRGTQYF

d_gene: -
abundance: once
j_gene: TRBJ1-2
v_gene: TRBV9
CDR3nt: TGTGCCAGCAGCCCTCGAGTGGGGGGAACCCACTATGGCTACACCTTC
CDR3aa: CASSPRVGGTHYGYTF

d_gene: TRBD2
abundance: -
j_gene: TRBJ2-5
v_gene: TRBV9
CDR3nt: TGTGCCAGCAGCCCCCGGGCGGTAGCGGGGGGTGTAGAGACCCAGTACTTC
CDR3aa: CASSPRAVAGGVETQYF

d_gene: TRBD2
abundance: -
j_gene: TRBJ2-7
v_gene: TRBV7-2
CDR3nt: TGTGCCAGCAGCTTCGCGGTAGCGGGAGCCAGCTCCTACGAGCAGTACTTC
CDR3aa: CASSFAVAGASSYEQYF

d_gene: -
abundance: -
j_gene: TRBJ1-3
v_gene: TRBV9
CDR3nt: TGTGCCAGCAGCGTGGGAGGGGAAGACACCATATATTTT
CDR3aa: CASSVGGEDTIYF

d_gene: -
abundance: -
j_gene: TRBJ1-6
v_gene: TRBV12-5
CDR3nt: TGTGCTAGTGGTGAGGGGACGGGAGCCCTCCACTTT
CDR3aa: CASGEGTGALHF

d_gene: -
abundance: -
j_gene: TRBJ1-4
v_gene: TRBV5-1
CDR3nt: TGCGCCAGCAGCCTAAAAGGGACTTCCGAAAAACTGTTTTTT
CDR3aa: CASSLKGTSEKLFF